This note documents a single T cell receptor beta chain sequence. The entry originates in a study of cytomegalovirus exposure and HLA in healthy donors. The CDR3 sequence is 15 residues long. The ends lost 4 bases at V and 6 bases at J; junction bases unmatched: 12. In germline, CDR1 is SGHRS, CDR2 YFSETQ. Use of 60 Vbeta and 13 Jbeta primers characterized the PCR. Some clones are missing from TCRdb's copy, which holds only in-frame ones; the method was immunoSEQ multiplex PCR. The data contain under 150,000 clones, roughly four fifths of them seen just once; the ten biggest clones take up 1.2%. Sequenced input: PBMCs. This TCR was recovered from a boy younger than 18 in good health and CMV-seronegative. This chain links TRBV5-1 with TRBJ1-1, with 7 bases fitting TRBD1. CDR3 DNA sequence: TGCGCCAGCAGCCCGGAACAAAGACAGGGCGCTGAAGCTTTCTTT. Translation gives CASSPEQRQGAEAFF.